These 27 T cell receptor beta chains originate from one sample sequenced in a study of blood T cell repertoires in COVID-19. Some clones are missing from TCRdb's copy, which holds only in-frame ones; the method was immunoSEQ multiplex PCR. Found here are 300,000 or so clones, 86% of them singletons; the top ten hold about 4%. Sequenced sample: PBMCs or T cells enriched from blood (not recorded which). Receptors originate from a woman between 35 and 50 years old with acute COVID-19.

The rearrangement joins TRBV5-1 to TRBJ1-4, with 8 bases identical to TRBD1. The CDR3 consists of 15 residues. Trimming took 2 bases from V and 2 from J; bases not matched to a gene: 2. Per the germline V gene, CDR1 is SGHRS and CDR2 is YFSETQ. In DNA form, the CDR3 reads TGCGCCAGCAGCTTCACAGGGGGGACTAATGAAAAACTGTTTTTT. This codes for CASSFTGGTNEKLFF.

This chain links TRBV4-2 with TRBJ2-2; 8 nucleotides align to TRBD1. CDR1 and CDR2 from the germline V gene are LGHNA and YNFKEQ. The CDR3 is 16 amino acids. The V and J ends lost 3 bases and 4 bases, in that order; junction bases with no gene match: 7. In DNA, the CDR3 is TGTGCCAGCAGCCAGAGAGACAGGGGTGGCACCGGGGAGCTGTTTTTT. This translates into CASSQRDRGGTGELFF.

The chain's CDR3 is CATQGARNLVTEAFF. In DNA form, the CDR3 reads TGTGCCACCCAGGGGGCGCGAAATCTTGTCACTGAAGCTTTCTTT. The gene calls are TRBV10-3 and TRBJ1-1; 8 bases fit TRBD1. Germline V CDR1 and CDR2: ENHRY, SYGVKD. This CDR3 has 15 residues. J was trimmed by 4 bases and V by 10 bases; bases with no gene match: 14.

In DNA, the CDR3 is TGCAGCGTTGCAACCCTGACAGGGGGGTCCTACAATGAGCAGTTCTTC. Translated, it gives CSVATLTGGSYNEQFF. The V call is TRBV29-1, the J call TRBJ2-1; 9 bases are a match to TRBD1. With 4 bases clipped from V and 1 base from J, the junction kept 8 bases outside the gene matches. The V gene's germline CDR1 is SQVTM and CDR2 ANQGSEA. This CDR3 region has 16 residues.

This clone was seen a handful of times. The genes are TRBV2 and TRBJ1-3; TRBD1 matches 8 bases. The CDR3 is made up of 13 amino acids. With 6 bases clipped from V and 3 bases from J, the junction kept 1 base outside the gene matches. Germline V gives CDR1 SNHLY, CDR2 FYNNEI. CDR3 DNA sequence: TGTGCCAGCAGAACAGGGGGTGGAAACACCATATATTTT. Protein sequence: CASRTGGGNTIYF.

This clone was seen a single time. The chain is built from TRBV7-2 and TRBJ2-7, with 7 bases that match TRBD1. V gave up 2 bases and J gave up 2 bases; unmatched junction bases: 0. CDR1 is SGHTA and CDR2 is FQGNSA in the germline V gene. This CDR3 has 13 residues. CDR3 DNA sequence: TGTGCCAGCAGCTTACAGGGGGCCTACGAGCAGTACTTC. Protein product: CASSLQGAYEQYF. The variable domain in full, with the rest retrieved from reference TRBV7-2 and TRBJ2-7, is GAGVSQSPSNKVTEKGKDVELRCDPISGHTALYWYRQSLGQGLEFLIYFQGNSAPDKSGLPSDRFSAERTGGSVSTLTIQRTQQEDSAVYLCASSLQGAYEQYFGPGTRLTVT.

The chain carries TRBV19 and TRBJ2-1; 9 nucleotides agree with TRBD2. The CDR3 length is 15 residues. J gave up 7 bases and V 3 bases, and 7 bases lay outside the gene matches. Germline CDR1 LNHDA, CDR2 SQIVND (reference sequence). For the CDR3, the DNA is TGTGCCAGTAGTATGGGACTAGCAAGTTTTAATGAGCAGTTCTTC. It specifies CASSMGLASFNEQFF.

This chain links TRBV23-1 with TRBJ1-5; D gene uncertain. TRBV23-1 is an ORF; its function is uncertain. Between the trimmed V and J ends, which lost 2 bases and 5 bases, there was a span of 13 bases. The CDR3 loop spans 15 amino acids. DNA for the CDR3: TGCGCCAGCAGTCAAATTCCCTCGAGCTATCAGCCCCAGCATTTT. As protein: CASSQIPSSYQPQHF.

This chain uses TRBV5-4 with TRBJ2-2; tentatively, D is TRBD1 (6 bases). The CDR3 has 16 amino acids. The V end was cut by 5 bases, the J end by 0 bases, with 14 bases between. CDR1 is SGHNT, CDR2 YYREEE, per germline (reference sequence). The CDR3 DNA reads TGTGCCAGCAGGAATGGACAGCAACCGAACACCGGGGAGCTGTTTTTT. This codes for CASRNGQQPNTGELFF.

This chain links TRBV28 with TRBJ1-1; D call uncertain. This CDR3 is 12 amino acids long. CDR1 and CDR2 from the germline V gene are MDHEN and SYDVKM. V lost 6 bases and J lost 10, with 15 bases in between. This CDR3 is CASSSANVGAFF. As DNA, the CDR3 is TGTGCCAGCAGCTCCGCCAATGTCGGAGCTTTCTTT.

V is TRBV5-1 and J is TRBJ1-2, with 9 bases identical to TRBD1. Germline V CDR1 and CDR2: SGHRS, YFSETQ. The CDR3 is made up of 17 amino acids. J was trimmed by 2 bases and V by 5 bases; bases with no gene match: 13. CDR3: CASSSGTGGDGNYGYTF. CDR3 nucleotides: TGCGCCAGCAGTTCGGGCACAGGGGGCGATGGAAACTATGGCTACACCTTC.

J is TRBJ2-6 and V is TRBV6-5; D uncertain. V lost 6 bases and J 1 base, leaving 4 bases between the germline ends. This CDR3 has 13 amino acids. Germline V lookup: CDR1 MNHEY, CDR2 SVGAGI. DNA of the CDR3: TGTGCCAGCAGCTTATCTGGGGCCAACGTCCTGACTTTC. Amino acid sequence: CASSLSGANVLTF.

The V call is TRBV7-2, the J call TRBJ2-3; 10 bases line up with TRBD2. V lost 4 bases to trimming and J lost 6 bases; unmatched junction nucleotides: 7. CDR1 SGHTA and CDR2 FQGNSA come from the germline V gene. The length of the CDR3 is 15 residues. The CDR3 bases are TGTGCCAGCAGCTCCGCTAGCGGGAGTAAGGATACGCAGTATTTT. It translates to CASSSASGSKDTQYF.

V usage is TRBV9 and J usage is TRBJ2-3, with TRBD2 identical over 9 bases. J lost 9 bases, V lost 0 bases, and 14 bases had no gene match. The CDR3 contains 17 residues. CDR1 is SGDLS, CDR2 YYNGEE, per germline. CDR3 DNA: TGTGCCAGCAGCGTAGGAGCTGGGACTAGCCTTGAGGGAACGCAGTATTTT. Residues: CASSVGAGTSLEGTQYF.

DNA of the CDR3: TGTGCCAGCAATCCAGGGGACAGTCGCTCCTACGAGCAGTACTTC. Protein product: CASNPGDSRSYEQYF. The chain carries TRBV27 and TRBJ2-7, with TRBD1 matching over 7 bases. The trim removed 7 bases at V and 0 bases at J, leaving 9 bases unmatched. From germline, CDR1 is MNHEY and CDR2 SMNVEV (reference sequence). The CDR3 extends over 15 amino acids.

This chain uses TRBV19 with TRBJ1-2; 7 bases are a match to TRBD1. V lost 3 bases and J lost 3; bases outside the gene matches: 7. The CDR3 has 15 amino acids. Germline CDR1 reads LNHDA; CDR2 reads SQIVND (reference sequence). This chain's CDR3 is CASSMLRDSYYGYTF. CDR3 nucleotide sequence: TGTGCCAGTAGTATGTTAAGGGACAGTTACTATGGCTACACCTTC.

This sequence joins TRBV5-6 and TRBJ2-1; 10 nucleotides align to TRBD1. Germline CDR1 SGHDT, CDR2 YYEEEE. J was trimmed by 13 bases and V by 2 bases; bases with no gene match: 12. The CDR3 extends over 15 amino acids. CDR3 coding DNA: TGTGCCAGCAGCTTTAGCTGGACAGGGGGGCAAGCCCAGTTCTTC. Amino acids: CASSFSWTGGQAQFF.

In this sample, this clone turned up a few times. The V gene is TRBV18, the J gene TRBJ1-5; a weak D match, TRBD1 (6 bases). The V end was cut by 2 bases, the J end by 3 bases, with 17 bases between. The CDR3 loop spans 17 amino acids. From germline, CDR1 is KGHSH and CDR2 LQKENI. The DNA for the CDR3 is TGTGCCAGCTCACCATCCCAACTTACAGGGTCCAATCAGCCCCAGCATTTT. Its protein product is CASSPSQLTGSNQPQHF. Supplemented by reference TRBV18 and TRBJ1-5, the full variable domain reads NAGVMQNPRHLVRRRGQEARLRCSPMKGHSHVYWYRQLPEEGLKFMVYLQKENIIDESGMPKERFSAEFPKEGPSILRIQQVVRGDSAAYFCASSPSQLTGSNQPQHFGDGTRLSIL.

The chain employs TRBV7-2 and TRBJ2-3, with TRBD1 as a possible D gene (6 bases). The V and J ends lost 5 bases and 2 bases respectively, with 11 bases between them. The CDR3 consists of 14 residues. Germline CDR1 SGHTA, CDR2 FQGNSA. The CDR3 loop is CASSPNRATDTQYF. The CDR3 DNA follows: TGTGCCAGCAGCCCAAACAGGGCCACAGATACGCAGTATTTT.

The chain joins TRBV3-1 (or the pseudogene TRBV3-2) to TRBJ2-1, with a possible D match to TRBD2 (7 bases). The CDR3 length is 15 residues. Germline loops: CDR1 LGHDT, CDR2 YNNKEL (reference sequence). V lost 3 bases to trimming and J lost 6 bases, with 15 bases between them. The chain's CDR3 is CASSHRGALGNEQFF. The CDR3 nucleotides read TGTGCCAGCAGCCACCGGGGGGCCTTGGGCAATGAGCAGTTCTTC.

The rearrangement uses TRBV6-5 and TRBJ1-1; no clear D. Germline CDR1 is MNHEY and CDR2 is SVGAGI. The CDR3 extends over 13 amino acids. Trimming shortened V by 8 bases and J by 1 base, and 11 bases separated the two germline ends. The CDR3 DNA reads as TGTGCCAGCCGGGCCGGGGAGAACACTGAAGCTTTCTTT. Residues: CASRAGENTEAFF.

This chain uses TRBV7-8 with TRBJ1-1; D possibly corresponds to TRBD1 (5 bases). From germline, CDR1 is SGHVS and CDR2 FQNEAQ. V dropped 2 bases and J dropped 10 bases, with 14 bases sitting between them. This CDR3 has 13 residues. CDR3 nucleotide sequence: TGTGCCAGCAGCTTACCCGGAGGGGTGACAGCTTTCTTT. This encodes CASSLPGGVTAFF.

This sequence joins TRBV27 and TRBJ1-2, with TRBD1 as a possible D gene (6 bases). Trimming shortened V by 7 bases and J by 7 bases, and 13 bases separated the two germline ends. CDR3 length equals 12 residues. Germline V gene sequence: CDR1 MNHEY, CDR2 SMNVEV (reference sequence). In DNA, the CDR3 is TGTGCCAGCATCATGAGGACAGTTGGCTACACCTTC. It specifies CASIMRTVGYTF.

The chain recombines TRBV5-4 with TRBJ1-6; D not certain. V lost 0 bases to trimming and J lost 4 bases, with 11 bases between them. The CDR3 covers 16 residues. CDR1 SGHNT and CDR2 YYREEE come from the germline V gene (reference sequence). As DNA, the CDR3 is TGTGCCAGCAGCTTGGGCGGACTAATTTATAATTCACCCCTCCACTTT. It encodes CASSLGGLIYNSPLHF.

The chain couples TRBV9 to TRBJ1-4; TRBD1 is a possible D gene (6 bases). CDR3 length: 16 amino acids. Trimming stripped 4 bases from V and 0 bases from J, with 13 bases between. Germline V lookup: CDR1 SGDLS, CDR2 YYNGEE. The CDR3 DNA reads TGTGCCAGCAGCCCCCGACAGGTTGCAACTAATGAAAAACTGTTTTTT. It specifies CASSPRQVATNEKLFF.

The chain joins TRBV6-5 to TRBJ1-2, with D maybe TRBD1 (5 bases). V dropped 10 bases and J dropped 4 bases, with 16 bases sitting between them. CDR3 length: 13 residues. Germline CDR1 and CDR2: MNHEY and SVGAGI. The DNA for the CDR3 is TGTGCCACCCTACCCGGGGGAGCCTATGGCTACACCTTC. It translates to CATLPGGAYGYTF.

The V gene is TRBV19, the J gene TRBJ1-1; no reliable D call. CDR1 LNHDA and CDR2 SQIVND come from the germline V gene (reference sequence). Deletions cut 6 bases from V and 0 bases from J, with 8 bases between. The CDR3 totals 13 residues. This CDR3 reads CASRLGMNTEAFF. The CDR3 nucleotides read TGTGCCAGTAGACTAGGCATGAACACTGAAGCTTTCTTT.